Listed here is a single T cell receptor beta chain. The antigen remains unidentified. Time point indicated: newly diagnosed GD, antithyroid drugs for less than 3 months. Making the TCR library involved RNA that had been extracted from PBMCs. The data belong to a study of regulatory T cells in long-lasting Graves disease. V lost 8 bases and J lost 3, with 13 bases in between. Germline loops: CDR1 SNHLY, CDR2 FYNNEI. The CDR3 consists of 13 residues. Study outcomes and limitations: No thyroid tissue was studied; the work used peripheral blood only. There was favoring of TRBV28, TRBJ1-2 and TRBJ2-5 in persistent disease.

iRepertoire HTBI primers and Arm-PCR of CDR3 regions built TCR beta libraries. As handled by the study authors: Throughout the samples, researchers identified fewer than 80 TRBV and about 15 TRBJ segments. MiXCR, applied by TCRdb to the multiplex PCR reads, yields one record per CDR3 protein. The V and J calls were not made by the authors but by TCRdb's processing. The table lists 390,000 or so distinct CDR3 sequences, about 12% of them singletons. This sample also belongs to another study, concerning T cells in Graves' hyperthyroidism and ophthalmopathy. That study adds: Researchers found most expanded thyroid clonotypes above 0.001 in blood as well.

This TCR was sampled from a woman in her late teens or twenties with Graves disease. The chain employs TRBV2 and TRBJ1-1, with no clear D. The sample was peripheral blood mononuclear cells (PBMCs), taken at new diagnosis, from a patient treated with antithyroid drugs. Written as DNA, the CDR3 is TGTGCCAGCTTACAAGGGAGGTACACTGAAGCTTTCTTT. Its protein product is CASLQGRYTEAFF.